The rows below give T cell receptor beta chains drawn from one sample of a study of CD8+CD57+ T cells in acquired aplastic anemia. MiXCR, applied by TCRdb to the reads, yields one record per CDR3 protein. The top ten clones hold over 25% of a sample with roughly 200,000 distinct CDR3 sequences, approximately 60% of them seen once. Sequenced sample: sorted CD4+, CD8+, or CD8+CD57+ T cells (not recorded which) from PBMCs. Receptor source: a human donor in good health. Each CDR3 is given with its conserved first and last residue. D genes are given only for firm matches. Where a row states a size, it is once, few, many or the class of an expanded clone; other rows omit it.

CDR3 | DNA | J | size | D | V
CATVRNTGELFF | TGTGCCACAGTGCGGAACACCGGGGAGCTGTTTTTT | TRBJ2-2 | many | . | TRBV6-6
CSVEKYNEQFF | TGCAGCGTTGAAAAGTACAATGAGCAGTTCTTC | TRBJ2-1 | . | . | TRBV29-1
CASSLGWVQSNQPQHF | TGTGCCAGCAGCTTGGGATGGGTGCAGAGCAATCAGCCCCAGCATTTT | TRBJ1-5 | once | . | TRBV5-8
CASTTGSDLDGYTF | TGTGCCAGCACCACAGGGTCTGATCTGGATGGCTACACCTTC | TRBJ1-2 | . | . | TRBV7-9
CATSGTGTATYGYTF | TGTGCCACCAGTGGAACCGGGACCGCGACCTATGGCTACACCTTC | TRBJ1-2 | . | . | TRBV24-1
CASSVGLAGRGNEQFF | TGTGCCAGCAGCGTGGGACTAGCGGGGAGAGGTAATGAGCAGTTCTTC | TRBJ2-1 | . | TRBD2 | TRBV7-7
CATSRDPGGHTGELVF | TGTGCCACCAGCAGAGACCCAGGGGGACACACCGGGGAGCTGGTTTTT | TRBJ2-2 | . | TRBD1 | TRBV15
CASSLAIVGETQYF | TGTGCCAGCAGCTTAGCGATAGTCGGCGAGACCCAGTACTTC | TRBJ2-5 | many | . | TRBV7-6
CSAPPPNRGYEQYF | TGCAGTGCCCCTCCCCCGAACAGAGGTTACGAGCAGTACTTC | TRBJ2-7 | . | . | TRBV20-1
CATSTVGSYEQYF | TGTGCCACCAGTACGGTGGGATCCTACGAGCAGTACTTC | TRBJ2-7 | . | . | TRBV24-1
CASSQARHYEQYF | TGTGCCAGCAGCCAAGCCCGGCACTACGAGCAGTACTTC | TRBJ2-7 | many | . | TRBV4-2
CSASGPAGQGEGNSPLHF | TGCAGTGCTAGCGGGCCCGCAGGACAGGGGGAGGGAAATTCACCCCTCCACTTT | TRBJ1-6 | . | TRBD1 | TRBV20-1
CASSELFGTVAFF | TGCGCCAGCAGTGAACTTTTTGGGACGGTGGCTTTCTTT | TRBJ1-1 | . | . | TRBV10-2
CASSGDGGTNYNEQFF | TGCGCCAGCAGTGGGGACGGGGGCACAAATTACAATGAGCAGTTCTTC | TRBJ2-1 | . | . | TRBV10-2
CSARDSQEGPDTQYF | TGCAGTGCTAGAGACTCGCAAGAGGGCCCAGATACGCAGTATTTT | TRBJ2-3 | many | . | TRBV20-1
CASSRQGLVTGELFF | TGTGCCAGCAGTAGACAGGGATTAGTCACCGGGGAGCTGTTTTTT | TRBJ2-2 | . | TRBD1 | TRBV2
CASRTLGDRYNEQFF | TGTGCCAGCAGGACACTCGGGGACCGGTACAATGAGCAGTTCTTC | TRBJ2-1 | many | . | TRBV12-3/TRBV12-4
CSVEGREGQYF | TGCAGCGTTGAAGGGCGGGAGGGCCAGTACTTC | TRBJ2-5 | . | TRBD2 | TRBV29-1
CASSPTGTPYEQYF | TGTGCCAGCAGTCCGACCGGGACACCCTACGAGCAGTACTTC | TRBJ2-7 | . | . | TRBV7-9
CASSQGTGTYNEQFF | TGTGCCAGCAGCCAAGGAACCGGCACATACAATGAGCAGTTCTTC | TRBJ2-1 | . | . | TRBV4-2
CASSDIGGAGMDTQYF | TGTGCCAGCAGCGATATAGGGGGCGCAGGGATGGATACGCAGTATTTT | TRBJ2-3 | . | TRBD1 | TRBV9
CASSFPSGGLTGELFF | TGTGCCAGCAGTTTCCCCAGCGGGGGGTTAACCGGGGAGCTGTTTTTT | TRBJ2-2 | many | TRBD2 | TRBV12-3/TRBV12-4
CASSLGFTSEFF | TGTGCCAGCAGCTTGGGTTTCACTTCCGAGTTCTTC | TRBJ2-1 | . | . | TRBV7-2
CASSDAYEQYF | TGCGCCAGCAGTGATGCCTACGAGCAGTACTTC | TRBJ2-7 | . | . | TRBV7-3
CSAPGGGGQGQGEQYF | TGCAGTGCCCCTGGGGGGGGGGGACAGGGTCAAGGCGAGCAGTACTTC | TRBJ2-7 | . | TRBD1 | TRBV20-1
CSARRGGGGYEQYF | TGCAGTGCTAGGAGGGGCGGGGGAGGCTACGAGCAGTACTTC | TRBJ2-7 | few | TRBD2 | TRBV20-1
CASTPGEGAAGYTF | TGTGCCAGCACCCCCGGGGAGGGGGCAGCTGGCTACACCTTC | TRBJ1-2 | few | TRBD1 | TRBV7-8
CATSDPGQGGETQYF | TGTGCCACCAGTGACCCCGGACAGGGTGGAGAGACCCAGTACTTC | TRBJ2-5 | . | TRBD1 | TRBV24-1
CASSPGGGARTDTQYF | TGTGCCAGCAGTCCCGGAGGGGGGGCACGCACAGATACGCAGTATTTT | TRBJ2-3 | . | . | TRBV27
CAIRGDTEAFF | TGTGCCATCAGAGGGGACACTGAAGCTTTCTTT | TRBJ1-1 | . | . | TRBV10-3
CASSPGLEQFF | TGTGCCAGCAGTCCGGGACTGGAGCAGTTCTTC | TRBJ2-1 | . | . | TRBV12-3/TRBV12-4
CASSEGRTYEQYF | TGTGCCAGCAGTGAGGGCAGGACCTACGAGCAGTACTTC | TRBJ2-7 | . | . | TRBV6-1
CSARTLSIDNEQFF | TGCAGTGCTAGAACCTTAAGTATCGACAATGAGCAGTTCTTC | TRBJ2-1 | . | . | TRBV20-1